One sample yielded the 22 T cell receptor beta chains listed below, sequenced in a study of blood T cells in healthy people across ages (dated by TCRdb to between 2015 and 2017). Library prep was done by 5' RACE. Sequencing was carried out with an Illumina HiSeq 2500. A second PCR of about 6 to 12 cycles was run with a J-beta primer mix and a sample-barcoded 5' primer. TCRdb reanalyzed the raw reads on its own, using fastp at Q25 for trimming and MiXCR for clone calling, and kept in-frame beta chains. Each entry is one CDR3 protein sequence, shown with its most common DNA and genes. The sample table records fewer than 900,000 distinct CDR3 sequences; 40% to 45% of these occur just once. 20% to 25% of the sample comes from the top ten. The specimen sequenced was blood. These receptors all stem from a woman aged 55-69 years in good health.

CDR3 sequence (DNA): TGTGCCTGGAGGGGTCAGGGGGGGGAGACCCAGTACTTC. Residues: CAWRGQGGETQYF. The rearrangement links TRBV30 to TRBJ2-5; tentatively, D is TRBD1 or TRBD2 (7 bases each). The V gene lost 3 bases and the J gene lost 5 bases, with 13 bases spanning the gap. Germline V CDR1 and CDR2: GTSNPN, SVGIG (reference sequence). This CDR3 has 13 amino acids.

A note on this clonotype: A read error is possible here, since a much larger clone lies one base away. This chain uses TRBV29-1 with TRBJ2-1, with D possibly being TRBD2 (5 bases). This CDR3 spans 11 amino acids. Germline CDR1 and CDR2: SQVTM and ANQGSEA. Written as DNA, the CDR3 is TGCAGCGCGAAAGCTAGCTATGAGCAGTTATTC. Encoded protein: CSAKASYEQLF.

This clonotype was found many times. Germline is not matched at one junction end, which may reflect a read error. The chain is built from TRBV5-1 and TRBJ2-7; no reliable D call. This CDR3 region has 14 residues. The germline V gene has CDR1 SGHRS and CDR2 YFSETQ. CDR3 sequence reads: CASSLVGGSYEQYF. The DNA for the CDR3 is TGTGCCAGCAGCTTAGTCGGTGGATCCTACGAGCAGTACTTC. The full variable domain, rest sourced from reference TRBV5-1 and TRBJ2-7, is KAGVTQTPRYLIKTRGQQVTLSCSPISGHRSVSWYQQTPGQGLQFLFEYFSETQRNKGNFPGRFSGRQFSNSRSEMNVSTLELGDSALYLCASSLVGGSYEQYFGPGTRLTVT.

As concerns this clonotype: This may arise from a read error, as a much more abundant clone is one base away. V and J are TRBV7-2 and TRBJ2-5, with D perhaps being TRBD1 or TRBD2 (5 bases each). Trimming stripped 5 bases from V and 11 bases from J, with 24 bases between. CDR1 and CDR2 (germline): SGHTA, FQGNSA. The CDR3 has 15 residues. The DNA of the CDR3 is TGTGCCAGCAGCGGCCCCGGGACCCGTAACAATGAGCAGTACTTC. Translating gives CASSGPGTRNNEQYF.

The chain uses TRBV30 and TRBJ2-1; 9 nucleotides match TRBD2. The end of the DNA fits TRBJ2-7 better, so the J call may be wrong. This CDR3 is built from 17 residues. Germline-derived CDR1 and CDR2 are GTSNPN and SVGIG (reference sequence). The CDR3 DNA sequence: TGTGCCTGGAGTGGGATAGCGGGGGCCTATGCTAACAATGAGCAGTACTTC. Translating it yields CAWSGIAGAYANNEQYF.

This clonotype was found a few times. V usage is TRBV12-3 or TRBV12-4 and J usage is TRBJ2-7; 7 bases align to TRBD1. The CDR3 is 14 amino acids. V trimming: 5 bases; J trimming: 3 bases; junction bases outside the gene matches: 7. This CDR3 reads CASSETGTDYEQYF. The CDR3, as DNA: TGTGCCAGCAGTGAAACCGGGACAGACTACGAGCAGTACTTC.

J is TRBJ1-1 and V is TRBV12-3 or TRBV12-4; D unresolved. CDR3 length equals 13 residues. V lost 8 bases to trimming and J lost 3 bases, with 13 bases between them. CDR3 amino acids: CASHHSVDTEAFF. CDR3 nucleotide sequence: TGTGCCAGCCACCATTCGGTGGACACTGAAGCTTTCTTT.

The chain carries TRBV5-1 and TRBJ2-7; TRBD2 matches at 8 bases. V was clipped by 3 bases and J by 7 bases; unmatched bases: 6. The CDR3 length is 13 residues. The germline V gene has CDR1 SGHRS and CDR2 YFSETQ. The CDR3 loop is CASSYGGAGEQYF. In DNA form, the CDR3 reads TGCGCCAGCAGCTACGGGGGGGCCGGGGAGCAGTACTTC. Filled out from reference TRBV5-1 and TRBJ2-7, the complete variable domain reads KAGVTQTPRYLIKTRGQQVTLSCSPISGHRSVSWYQQTPGQGLQFLFEYFSETQRNKGNFPGRFSGRQFSNSRSEMNVSTLELGDSALYLCASSYGGAGEQYFGPGTRLTVT.

This clonotype came up a few times. For the CDR3, the DNA is TGTGCCAGCAACCTCGGTGGGGACATGAACACTGAAGCTTTCTTT. Translated: CASNLGGDMNTEAFF. V gene TRBV2 combines with J gene TRBJ1-1; the D gene is possibly TRBD1 (6 bases). CDR1 SNHLY and CDR2 FYNNEI come from the germline V gene. The CDR3 extends over 15 amino acids. Trimming took off 7 bases at V and 0 bases at J, with 15 bases between the two ends. The whole variable domain, remainder taken from reference TRBV2 and TRBJ1-1, is EPEVTQTPSHQVTQMGQEVILRCVPISNHLYFYWYRQILGQKVEFLVSFYNNEISEKSEIFDDQFSVERPDGSNFTLKIRSTKLEDSAMYFCASNLGGDMNTEAFFGQGTRLTVV.

The chain links TRBV10-3 to TRBJ2-7; 10 bases fit TRBD2. CDR1 and CDR2 (germline): ENHRY, SYGVKD. This CDR3 has 14 residues. V lost 7 bases and J lost 7; bases outside the gene matches: 10. Here the CDR3 reads CAINNQREGYEQYF. The CDR3 DNA is TGTGCCATCAATAACCAGCGGGAGGGTTATGAGCAGTACTTC.

The rearrangement links TRBV20-1 to TRBJ1-6; D remains unclear. With 0 bases removed from V and 9 bases from J, the gap between germline ends came to 6 bases. CDR3 size: 12 residues. Germline CDR1 DFQATT, CDR2 SNEGSKA (reference sequence). The CDR3 DNA reads as TGCAGTGCTAGAGATAAGGGTTCACCCCTCCACTTT. Translated, it gives CSARDKGSPLHF.

This clonotype was recorded a few times. This chain connects TRBV15 to TRBJ2-3; either TRBD1 or TRBD2 may supply D (5 bases each). Germline CDR1 and CDR2: LNHNV and YYDKDF (reference sequence). The CDR3 has 15 residues. V lost 4 bases, J lost 0 bases, and 11 bases lay in between. The CDR3 is CATSIGASSTDTQYF. For the CDR3, the DNA is TGTGCCACCAGCATCGGGGCCTCTAGCACAGATACGCAGTATTTT.

This sequence joins TRBV7-9 and TRBJ2-7; D is unclear. V lost 6 bases, J lost 5 bases, and 14 bases lay in between. The germline gives CDR1 SEHNR, CDR2 FQNEAQ (reference sequence). This CDR3 spans 13 amino acids. CDR3 DNA sequence: TGTGCCAGCAGTCCCCAAAGTTTCAACGAGCAGTACTTC. Translated, it gives CASSPQSFNEQYF.

The J gene is TRBJ1-6, the V gene TRBV9; D remains unclear. V shed 2 bases and J shed 5 bases, with 8 bases lying between them. Per the germline V gene, CDR1 is SGDLS and CDR2 is YYNGEE. CDR3 length: 14 residues. The DNA of the CDR3 is TGTGCCAGCAGCGTGGACCCAGATAATTCACCCCTCCACTTT. This translates into CASSVDPDNSPLHF.

The V and J genes are TRBV20-1 and TRBJ1-2; maybe TRBD1 (6 bases). V shed 6 bases and J shed 4 bases, with 15 bases lying between them. Germline lookup yields CDR1 DFQATT and CDR2 SNEGSKA (reference sequence). The CDR3 covers 13 residues. The CDR3 bases are TGCAGTGCAGAACAGCGACAGGTCTATGGCTACACCTTC. The encoded protein is CSAEQRQVYGYTF.

V usage is TRBV7-2 and J usage is TRBJ2-5, with 12 nucleotides matching TRBD2. J lost 0 bases, V lost 4 bases, and 6 bases had no gene match. The CDR3 has 17 residues. Germline V gene lookup returns CDR1 SGHTA and CDR2 FQGNSA. The CDR3 loop is CASSWRTSGTNQETQYF. The CDR3 DNA reads TGTGCCAGCAGCTGGAGGACTAGCGGGACAAACCAAGAGACCCAGTACTTC.

The chain joins TRBV27 to TRBJ2-2; D is possibly TRBD2 (6 bases). Trimming left V 3 bases short and J 6 bases short, with 11 bases between. The CDR3 has 14 amino acids. The germline V gene has CDR1 MNHEY and CDR2 SMNVEV (reference sequence). CDR3 bases: TGTGCCAGCAGTTTGGAACTAGCCGCCGGGGAGCTGTTTTTT. Its translation: CASSLELAAGELFF.

This clonotype was detected many times. V is TRBV28 and J is TRBJ2-7; TRBD1 aligns across 8 bases. This CDR3 is built from 14 residues. The V segment lost 6 bases and the J segment 2 bases; nucleotides outside the gene matches: 6. Per germline, CDR1 MDHEN and CDR2 SYDVKM. CDR3 residues: CASSSGQAPYEQYF. The CDR3 bases are TGTGCCAGCAGCTCGGGACAGGCGCCCTACGAGCAGTACTTC.

There are a few counts of this clonotype. This chain joins TRBV12-3 or TRBV12-4 and TRBJ1-1; tentatively, D is TRBD1 (6 bases). This CDR3 region has 13 residues. Trimming pared 5 bases from V and 5 bases from J, leaving 12 bases between. DNA for the CDR3: TGTGCCAGCAGTGCCTTACAGGGAACTGAAGCTTTCTTT. This translates into CASSALQGTEAFF.

This chain joins TRBV6-5 and TRBJ2-4; D is possibly TRBD2 (6 bases). Matching the DNA end better, TRBJ2-7 makes the J call doubtful. There are 14 residues in the CDR3. Germline CDR1 MNHEY, CDR2 SVGAGI. Here the CDR3 reads CASKGGVHSYEQYF. CDR3 bases: TGTGCCAGCAAGGGCGGGGTACACTCCTACGAGCAGTACTTC.

Points on this clonotype: This could be a read error, since a much larger clone is one nucleotide away. The V gene is TRBV24-1, the J gene TRBJ2-7; 7 nucleotides line up with TRBD1. V gave up 4 bases and J gave up 7 bases; unmatched junction bases: 6. The CDR3 runs to 13 residues. Per the germline V gene, CDR1 is KGHDR and CDR2 is SFDVKD. The CDR3 loop is CATSDPNRGEQYF. CDR3 sequence (DNA): TGTGCCACCAGTGACCCTAACAGGGGTGAGCAGTACTTC.

The chain is built from TRBV5-5 and TRBJ2-5; D unresolved. Germline values: CDR1 SGHKS, CDR2 YYEKEE (reference sequence). V lost 2 bases, J lost 1 base, and 15 bases lay in between. This CDR3 is 16 amino acids long. CDR3 in DNA: TGTGCCAGCAGCTTTGGTCGGGTTAGTGCCCAAGAGACCCAGTACTTC. Protein product: CASSFGRVSAQETQYF.